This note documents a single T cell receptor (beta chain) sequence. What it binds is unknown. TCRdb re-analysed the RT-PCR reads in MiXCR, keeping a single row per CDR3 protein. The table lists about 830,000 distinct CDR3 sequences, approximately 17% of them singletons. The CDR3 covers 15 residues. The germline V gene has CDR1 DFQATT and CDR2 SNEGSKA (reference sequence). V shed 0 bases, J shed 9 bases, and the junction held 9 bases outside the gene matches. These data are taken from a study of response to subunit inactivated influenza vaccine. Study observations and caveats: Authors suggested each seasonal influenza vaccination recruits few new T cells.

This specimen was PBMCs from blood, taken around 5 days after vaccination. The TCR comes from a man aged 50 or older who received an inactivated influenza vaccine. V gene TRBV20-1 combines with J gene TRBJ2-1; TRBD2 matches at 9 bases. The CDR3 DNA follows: TGCAGTGCTAGAGATGGTGGGACTAGCCTCGGTGAGCAGTTCTTC. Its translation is CSARDGGTSLGEQFF.